Listed here are 25 T cell receptor beta chains from one sample, sequenced in a study of blood T cell repertoires in COVID-19. Sequencing was performed with immunoSEQ multiplex PCR; in TCRdb, only in-frame clones are kept and a portion is missing. The sample holds hundreds of thousands of clones; 87% are singletons and the top ten take 8.5% to 10%. The sequencing input was PBMCs or T cells enriched from blood (not recorded which). Receptors originate from a woman between 18 and 29 years old who had recovered from COVID-19.

This clone has a single count. The chain has TRBV7-8 and TRBJ2-7, with D unclear. The CDR3 has 15 residues. The V gene lost 4 bases and the J gene lost 2 bases, with 15 bases spanning the gap. CDR1 and CDR2 (germline): SGHVS, FQNEAQ. CDR3 sequence (DNA): TGTGCCAGCAGCTCCCCCCCACGGGTGCCCTACGAGCAGTACTTC. Its translation: CASSSPPRVPYEQYF.

The genes are TRBV10-3 and TRBJ1-2; 8 bases line up with TRBD1. CDR1 and CDR2 from the germline V gene are ENHRY and SYGVKD. J lost 5 bases, V lost 5 bases, and 13 bases had no gene match. This CDR3 is 16 amino acids long. The CDR3 protein is CAISWDRSGNPYGYTF. CDR3 bases: TGTGCCATCAGTTGGGACAGGTCCGGGAATCCTTATGGCTACACCTTC.

The chain has TRBV15 and TRBJ1-2; possible D gene TRBD1, 6 bases. This CDR3 has 11 amino acids. Trimming shortened V by 10 bases and J by 6 bases, and 12 bases separated the two germline ends. CDR1 is LNHNV, CDR2 YYDKDF, per germline (reference sequence). The CDR3, as DNA: TGTGCCAAACAGGGTCCTGATGGCTACACCTTC. It is translated as CAKQGPDGYTF.

V gene TRBV9 combines with J gene TRBJ2-3, with a weak D call TRBD2 (5 bases). The CDR3 totals 15 residues. CDR1 is SGDLS, CDR2 YYNGEE, per germline. Trimming took 6 bases from V and 4 from J, leaving 18 bases between them. In DNA, the CDR3 is TGTGCCAGCACCTCTTTCGGGCTAGCCGCAGATACGCAGTATTTT. It yields the protein CASTSFGLAADTQYF.

J is TRBJ1-2 and V is TRBV4-1, with 10 bases that match TRBD1. The CDR3 has 13 amino acids. Germline V CDR1 and CDR2: MGHRA, YSYEKL. After removal of 3 bases from V and 8 bases from J, the junction contained 3 bases not matched to a gene. The CDR3 bases are TGCGCCAGCAGCCACGGGACAGGGGACGGCTACACCTTC. It yields the protein CASSHGTGDGYTF.

The gene calls are TRBV4-1 and TRBJ2-5, with 10 bases matching TRBD1. The CDR3 covers 16 residues. J gave up 2 bases and V 4 bases, and 7 bases lay outside the gene matches. The germline CDR1 and CDR2 sequences are MGHRA and YSYEKL. CDR3 DNA sequence: TGCGCCAGCAGCCGGGGGCCGGGACAGGGGCAAGAGACCCAGTACTTC. Translated: CASSRGPGQGQETQYF.

The genes are TRBV30 and TRBJ1-2; 12 bases are a match to TRBD1. The V segment lost 3 bases and the J segment 13 bases; nucleotides outside the gene matches: 9. Per germline, CDR1 GTSNPN and CDR2 SVGIG (reference sequence). The CDR3 spans 13 residues. The CDR3 region is CAWSVRDRGRLTF. CDR3 bases: TGTGCCTGGAGCGTACGGGACAGGGGGCGTCTCACCTTC. Looking up the rest from reference TRBV30 and TRBJ1-2 gives the full variable domain: SQTIHQWPATLVQPVGSPLSLECTVEGTSNPNLYWYRQAAGRGLQLLFYSVGIGQISSEVPQNLSASRPQDRQFILSSKKLLLSDSGFYLCAWSVRDRGRLTFGSGTRLTVV.

The V gene is TRBV6-5, the J gene TRBJ2-5; D is unresolved. The V gene's germline CDR1 is MNHEY and CDR2 SVGAGI. This CDR3 region has 12 residues. Trimming removed 6 bases from V and 7 bases from J, with 12 bases in between. The CDR3 sequence is CASSRTTGTQYF. DNA of the CDR3: TGTGCCAGCAGCCGAACGACGGGGACCCAGTACTTC.

The chain carries TRBV5-1 and TRBJ2-3; D perhaps matches TRBD1 (5 bases). The length of the CDR3 is 14 residues. Trimming took off 4 bases at V and 0 bases at J, with 9 bases between the two ends. CDR1 and CDR2 (germline): SGHRS, YFSETQ. The DNA for the CDR3 is TGCGCCAGCAGCCTGGGGCTCAGCACAGATACGCAGTATTTT. Translated: CASSLGLSTDTQYF.

This chain uses TRBV19 with TRBJ1-2; 8 nucleotides match TRBD1. With V trimmed by 4 bases and J by 2 bases, 3 bases remained unmatched. In germline, CDR1 is LNHDA, CDR2 SQIVND (reference sequence). The CDR3 consists of 14 residues. CDR3 bases: TGTGCCAGTAGTAGGCCAGGGGGCAACTATGGCTACACCTTC. This gives the protein CASSRPGGNYGYTF. Variable domain in full (rest from reference TRBV19 and TRBJ1-2): DGGITQSPKYLFRKEGQNVTLSCEQNLNHDAMYWYRQDPGQGLRLIYYSQIVNDFQKGDIAEGYSVSREKKESFPLTVTSAQKNPTAFYLCASSRPGGNYGYTFGSGTRLTVV.

This chain uses TRBV5-1 with TRBJ2-3; 12 nucleotides match TRBD2. The germline gives CDR1 SGHRS, CDR2 YFSETQ. The CDR3 sequence is 17 residues long. V lost 0 bases, J lost 0 bases, and 2 bases stayed unmatched. As DNA, the CDR3 is TGCGCCAGCAGCTTGGGGGGGACTAGCGGGAGCACAGATACGCAGTATTTT. It codes for CASSLGGTSGSTDTQYF.

The chain employs TRBV5-4 and TRBJ2-3, with 7 bases that match TRBD2. Germline loops: CDR1 SGHNT, CDR2 YYREEE (reference sequence). The CDR3 has 17 amino acids. Trimming cost V 3 bases and J 4 bases; bases outside gene matches: 14. The CDR3 DNA reads TGTGCCAGCAGCTACGCCCGGGACTACCCTCGGCCAGATACGCAGTATTTT. Its translation: CASSYARDYPRPDTQYF. The full variable domain, completed using reference TRBV5-4 and TRBJ2-3, is ETGVTQSPTHLIKTRGQQVTLRCSSQSGHNTVSWYQQALGQGPQFIFQYYREEENGRGNFPPRFSGLQFPNYSSELNVNALELDDSALYLCASSYARDYPRPDTQYFGPGTRLTVL.

This chain uses TRBV14 with TRBJ2-1, with a tentative D call TRBD2 (6 bases). Deletions cut 0 bases from V and 1 base from J, with 10 bases between. Germline V gene lookup returns CDR1 SGHDN and CDR2 FVKESK. This CDR3 spans 16 amino acids. The CDR3: CASSQDRGWSYNEQFF. In DNA, the CDR3 is TGTGCCAGCAGCCAAGATCGGGGGTGGTCCTACAATGAGCAGTTCTTC.

This clone came up once. The genes are TRBV3-1 (or the pseudogene TRBV3-2) and TRBJ2-1; 10 nucleotides align to TRBD2. The CDR3 length is 20 residues. J gave up 3 bases and V 5 bases, and 19 bases lay outside the gene matches. Germline CDR1 is LGHDT and CDR2 is YNNKEL (reference sequence). CDR3: CASSESPTSGVGLGYNEQFF. The DNA for the CDR3 is TGTGCCAGCAGCGAAAGCCCCACTAGCGGGGTTGGTCTCGGCTACAATGAGCAGTTCTTC.

J is TRBJ2-1 and V is TRBV7-8, with 8 bases fitting TRBD2. In germline, CDR1 is SGHVS, CDR2 FQNEAQ. V was clipped by 3 bases and J by 0 bases; unmatched bases: 7. The CDR3 loop spans 17 amino acids. In DNA form, the CDR3 reads TGTGCCAGCAGCTTGGCTAGCGGGTTAAGCTCCTACAATGAGCAGTTCTTC. Translated, it gives CASSLASGLSSYNEQFF. Drawing the rest from reference TRBV7-8 and TRBJ2-1, the complete variable domain is GAGVSQSPRYKVAKRGQDVALRCDPISGHVSLFWYQQALGQGPEFLTYFQNEAQLDKSGLPSDRFFAERPEGSVSTLKIQRTQQEDSAVYLCASSLASGLSSYNEQFFGPGTRLTVL.

The gene calls are TRBV4-3 and TRBJ2-1; 9 nucleotides match TRBD2. Germline loops: CDR1 LGHNA, CDR2 YSLEER. The CDR3 length is 16 residues. The V gene end was trimmed by 1 base and the J gene end by 5 bases; junction bases not matched to a gene: 6. The chain's CDR3 is CASSQALASGDNEQFF. In DNA, the CDR3 is TGCGCCAGCAGCCAAGCACTGGCTAGCGGGGACAATGAGCAGTTCTTC.

This clone is a singleton in its sample. The V and J genes are TRBV27 and TRBJ1-2; D gene uncertain. This CDR3 has 15 residues. Germline CDR1 reads MNHEY; CDR2 reads SMNVEV (reference sequence). V lost 5 bases and J 6 bases, leaving 19 bases between the germline ends. CDR3 amino acids: CASSPGASATDGYTF. The CDR3 region has the DNA TGTGCCAGCAGTCCCGGTGCCAGCGCAACCGATGGCTACACCTTC.

The rearrangement links TRBV24-1 to TRBJ1-2; possibly TRBD1 for D (6 bases). The germline CDR1 and CDR2 sequences are KGHDR and SFDVKD. CDR3 length: 13 residues. With 4 bases removed from V and 8 bases from J, the gap between germline ends came to 13 bases. The chain's CDR3 is CATSEATGRGYTF. CDR3 nucleotides: TGTGCCACCAGTGAGGCTACAGGGCGAGGCTACACCTTC.

The V gene is TRBV24-1, the J gene TRBJ1-1, with 7 bases identical to TRBD1. Germline CDR1 reads KGHDR; CDR2 reads SFDVKD. The junction had 12 bases not matched to a gene; V was cut back by 10 bases and J by 8 bases. CDR3 length equals 13 residues. The CDR3 sequence is CATSPTTGDEAFF. For the CDR3, the DNA is TGTGCCACGTCACCTACCACAGGGGACGAAGCTTTCTTT.

This chain joins TRBV9 and TRBJ2-1; a weak D match, TRBD2 (5 bases). V gave up 2 bases and J gave up 3 bases, with 9 bases separating them. The CDR3 spans 14 residues. The V gene's germline CDR1 is SGDLS and CDR2 YYNGEE. CDR3 sequence (DNA): TGTGCCAGCAGCGTCGACTACTACTACAATGAGCAGTTCTTC. Amino acids: CASSVDYYYNEQFF.

J is TRBJ2-2 and V is TRBV3-1 (or the pseudogene TRBV3-2); the match to TRBD2 covers 8 bases. Germline lookup yields CDR1 LGHDT and CDR2 YNNKEL (reference sequence). Germline trimming cut 3 bases from V and 1 base from J; bases unmatched to any gene: 19. CDR3 size: 21 residues. For the CDR3, the DNA is TGTGCCAGCAGCCAGTCCGTACGGGTAGCGGGACACAGCCTGAACACCGGGGAGCTGTTTTTT. Translating it yields CASSQSVRVAGHSLNTGELFF.

This chain connects TRBV2 to TRBJ1-5, with 10 bases fitting TRBD1. The CDR3 extends over 16 amino acids. The V gene end was trimmed by 4 bases and the J gene end by 9 bases; junction bases not matched to a gene: 12. From germline, CDR1 is SNHLY and CDR2 FYNNEI. Written as DNA, the CDR3 is TGTGCCAGCAGTGGAGGGTCAGGGGACAGGGGAGGGCCCCAGCATTTT. Protein: CASSGGSGDRGGPQHF.

The genes are TRBV7-3 and TRBJ1-1; 7 nucleotides line up with TRBD1. CDR3 length equals 13 residues. V lost 4 bases, J lost 3 bases, and 2 bases stayed unmatched. Germline V lookup: CDR1 SGHTA, CDR2 FQGTGA. Written as DNA, the CDR3 is TGTGCCAGCAGCTCGGGACAGTACACTGAAGCTTTCTTT. Encoded protein: CASSSGQYTEAFF. Supplemented by reference TRBV7-3 and TRBJ1-1, the full variable domain reads GAGVSQTPSNKVTEKGKYVELRCDPISGHTALYWYRQSLGQGPEFLIYFQGTGAADDSGLPNDRFFAVRPEGSVSTLKIQRTERGDSAVYLCASSSGQYTEAFFGQGTRLTVV.

A remark on this clone: A much larger clonotype is one base distant, so this may be a read error. The sample has other DNA sequences that encode this CDR3 too. The CDR3 sequence: CASSLRGTEAFF. The CDR3, as DNA: TGTGCCAGCAGTCTCAGGGGTACTGAAGCTTTCTTT. The chain joins TRBV28 to TRBJ1-1, with a possible D match to TRBD1 (6 bases). Trimming took 5 bases from V and 5 from J, leaving 9 bases between them. The CDR3 is 12 amino acids. Germline V lookup: CDR1 MDHEN, CDR2 SYDVKM.

CDR3 coding DNA: TGTGCCTGGAGCCTAACTAGCGGGGGGCTGGATACGCAGTATTTT. Translation gives CAWSLTSGGLDTQYF. V gene TRBV30 combines with J gene TRBJ2-3; the match to TRBD2 covers 12 bases. The germline V gene encodes CDR1 GTSNPN and CDR2 SVGIG (reference sequence). The CDR3 length is 15 residues. The ends lost 3 bases at V and 6 bases at J; junction bases unmatched: 7.